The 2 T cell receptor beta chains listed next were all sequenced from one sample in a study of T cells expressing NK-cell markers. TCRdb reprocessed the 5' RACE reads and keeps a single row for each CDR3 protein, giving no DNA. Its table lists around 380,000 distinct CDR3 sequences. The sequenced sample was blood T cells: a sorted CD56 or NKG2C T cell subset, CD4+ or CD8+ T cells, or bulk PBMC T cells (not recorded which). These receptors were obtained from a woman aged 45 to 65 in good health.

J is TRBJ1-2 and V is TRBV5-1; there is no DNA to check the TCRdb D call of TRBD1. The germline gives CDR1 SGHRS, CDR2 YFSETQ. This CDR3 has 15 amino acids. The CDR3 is CASSWTGDANYGYTF.

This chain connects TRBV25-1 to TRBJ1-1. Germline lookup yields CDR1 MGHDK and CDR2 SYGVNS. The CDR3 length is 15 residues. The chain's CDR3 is CASSEWGGGYTEAFF.